This paragraph covers one T cell receptor beta chain sequence. Its specificity is not known. The same CDR3 also results from other DNA sequences found in this sample. Sequencing used immunoSEQ multiplex PCR; TCRdb keeps in-frame clones, though not all of them. The table lists 30,000 or so clones, approximately 82% of them singletons. This specimen comes from a study of T cells in narcolepsy. Findings of the study overall: Autoreactive HCRT-specific and TRIB2-specific clonotypes were marked in same-patient CSF-versus-blood CD4+ comparisons.

This CDR3 has 12 amino acids. Trimming took 0 bases from V and 3 from J, leaving 6 bases between them. The germline V gene has CDR1 SQVTM and CDR2 ANQGSEA. Sequenced sample: CD45RA- memory CD4+ T cells from PBMCs. The rearrangement joins TRBV29-1 to TRBJ2-7, with a possible D match to TRBD2 (5 bases). This TCR was recovered from a human donor with narcolepsy. The CDR3 reads CSVEDRGYEQYF. The CDR3, as DNA: TGCAGCGTTGAAGATCGGGGCTACGAGCAGTACTTC.